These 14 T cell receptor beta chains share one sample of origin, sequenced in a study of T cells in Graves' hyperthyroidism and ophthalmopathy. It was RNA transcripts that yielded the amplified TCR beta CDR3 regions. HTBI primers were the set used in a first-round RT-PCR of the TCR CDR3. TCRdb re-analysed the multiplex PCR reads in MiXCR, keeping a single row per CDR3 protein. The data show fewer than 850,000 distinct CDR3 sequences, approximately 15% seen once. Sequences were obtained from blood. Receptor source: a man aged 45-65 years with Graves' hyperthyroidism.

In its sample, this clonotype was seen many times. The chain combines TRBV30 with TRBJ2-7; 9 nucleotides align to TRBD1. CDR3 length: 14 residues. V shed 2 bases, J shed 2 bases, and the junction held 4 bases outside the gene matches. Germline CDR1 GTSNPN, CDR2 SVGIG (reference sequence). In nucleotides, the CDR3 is TGTGCCTGGAGTTCCGGGACAGGGCCCTACGAGCAGTACTTC. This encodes CAWSSGTGPYEQYF. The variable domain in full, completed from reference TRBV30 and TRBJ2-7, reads SQTIHQWPATLVQPVGSPLSLECTVEGTSNPNLYWYRQAAGRGLQLLFYSVGIGQISSEVPQNLSASRPQDRQFILSSKKLLLSDSGFYLCAWSSGTGPYEQYFGPGTRLTVT.

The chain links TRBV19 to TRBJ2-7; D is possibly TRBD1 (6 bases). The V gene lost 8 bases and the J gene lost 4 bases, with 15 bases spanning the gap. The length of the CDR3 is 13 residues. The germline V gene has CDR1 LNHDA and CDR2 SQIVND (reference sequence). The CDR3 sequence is CASGGQFGYEQYF. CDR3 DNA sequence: TGTGCCAGTGGAGGACAGTTCGGGTACGAGCAGTACTTC.

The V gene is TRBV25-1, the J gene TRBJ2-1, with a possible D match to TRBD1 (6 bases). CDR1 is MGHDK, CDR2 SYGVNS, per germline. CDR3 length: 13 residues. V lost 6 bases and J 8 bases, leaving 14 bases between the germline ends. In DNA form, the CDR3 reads TGTGCCAGCAGACAGGGTAGCTTGGATGAGCAGTTCTTC. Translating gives CASRQGSLDEQFF.

The CDR3 sequence is CASSPRGGLGIQYF. In DNA, the CDR3 is TGCGCCAGCAGCCCCCGGGGGGGCCTAGGCATTCAGTACTTC. V and J are TRBV10-1 and TRBJ2-4; 8 bases align to TRBD2. The V and J ends lost 6 bases and 9 bases, in that order; junction bases with no gene match: 10. The germline gives CDR1 WNHNN, CDR2 SYGVQD (reference sequence). This CDR3 has 14 amino acids.

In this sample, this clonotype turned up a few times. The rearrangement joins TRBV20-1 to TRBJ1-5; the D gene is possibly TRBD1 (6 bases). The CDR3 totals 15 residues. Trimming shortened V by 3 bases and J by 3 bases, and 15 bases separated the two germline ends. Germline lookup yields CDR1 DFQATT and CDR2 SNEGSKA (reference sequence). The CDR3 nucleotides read TGCAGTGCTAGCAAAGGACAGACGTTCAATCAGCCCCAGCATTTT. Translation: CSASKGQTFNQPQHF.

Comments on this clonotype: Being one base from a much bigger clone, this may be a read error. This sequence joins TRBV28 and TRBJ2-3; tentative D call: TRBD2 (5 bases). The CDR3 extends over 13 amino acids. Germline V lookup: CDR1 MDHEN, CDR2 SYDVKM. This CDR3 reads CASSSPSTDTRYF. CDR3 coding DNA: TGTGCCAGCAGCAGCCCTAGCACAGATACGCGGTATTTT.

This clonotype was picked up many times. The CDR3 loop is CASIPDRSLGEQYF. Here the CDR3 DNA reads TGTGCCAGCATTCCGGACAGGTCGTTGGGGGAGCAGTACTTC. The chain employs TRBV2 and TRBJ2-7, with 7 nucleotides matching TRBD1. After removal of 7 bases from V and 7 bases from J, the junction contained 13 bases not matched to a gene. Germline loops: CDR1 SNHLY, CDR2 FYNNEI. The CDR3 loop spans 14 amino acids.

This CDR3 reads CAWRLAGVYEQYF. Here the CDR3 DNA reads TGTGCCTGGAGACTAGCGGGAGTATACGAGCAGTACTTC. V is TRBV30 and J is TRBJ2-7; 11 bases agree with TRBD2. Germline V gives CDR1 GTSNPN, CDR2 SVGIG (reference sequence). Losses at the gene ends were 3 bases for V and 4 bases for J; bases not matched to a gene: 2. This CDR3 spans 13 amino acids.

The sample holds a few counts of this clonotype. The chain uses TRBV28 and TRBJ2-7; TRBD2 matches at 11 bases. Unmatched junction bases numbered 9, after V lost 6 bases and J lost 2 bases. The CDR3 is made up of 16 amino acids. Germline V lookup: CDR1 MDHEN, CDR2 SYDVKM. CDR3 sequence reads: CASSAPVAGGPYEQYF. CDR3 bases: TGTGCCAGCAGCGCCCCAGTAGCGGGAGGGCCCTACGAGCAGTACTTC. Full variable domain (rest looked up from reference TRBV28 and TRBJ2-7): DVKVTQSSRYLVKRTGEKVFLECVQDMDHENMFWYRQDPGLGLRLIYFSYDVKMKEKGDIPEGYSVSREKKERFSLILESASTNQTSMYLCASSAPVAGGPYEQYFGPGTRLTVT.

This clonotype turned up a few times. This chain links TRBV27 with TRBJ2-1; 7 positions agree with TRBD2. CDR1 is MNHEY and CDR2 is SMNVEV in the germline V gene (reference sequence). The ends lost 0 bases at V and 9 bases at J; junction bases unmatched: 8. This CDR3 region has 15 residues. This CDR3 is CASSLSIAGDVEQFF. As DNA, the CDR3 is TGTGCCAGCAGTTTATCGATAGCGGGTGACGTTGAGCAGTTCTTC.

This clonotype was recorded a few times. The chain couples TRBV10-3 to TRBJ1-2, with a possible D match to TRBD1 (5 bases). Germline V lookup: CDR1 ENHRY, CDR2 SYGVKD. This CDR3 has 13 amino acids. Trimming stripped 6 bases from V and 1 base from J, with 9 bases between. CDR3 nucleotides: TGTGCCATCAGCGACAGTCATAACTATGGCTACACCTTC. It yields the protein CAISDSHNYGYTF.

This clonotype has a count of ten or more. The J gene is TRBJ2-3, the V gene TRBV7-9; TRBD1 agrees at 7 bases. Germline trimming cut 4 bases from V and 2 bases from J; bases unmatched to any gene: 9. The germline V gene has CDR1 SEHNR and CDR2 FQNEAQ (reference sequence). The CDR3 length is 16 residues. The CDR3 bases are TGTGCCAGCAGCTCCTACGACAGGGAAGACACAGATACGCAGTATTTT. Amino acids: CASSSYDREDTDTQYF.

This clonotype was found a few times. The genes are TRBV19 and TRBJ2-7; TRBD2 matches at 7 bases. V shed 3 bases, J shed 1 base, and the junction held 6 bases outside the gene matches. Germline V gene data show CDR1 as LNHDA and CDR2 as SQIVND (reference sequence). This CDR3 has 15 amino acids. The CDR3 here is CASSIGGRRSYEQYF. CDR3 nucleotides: TGTGCCAGTAGTATCGGCGGGAGAAGGTCCTACGAGCAGTACTTC.

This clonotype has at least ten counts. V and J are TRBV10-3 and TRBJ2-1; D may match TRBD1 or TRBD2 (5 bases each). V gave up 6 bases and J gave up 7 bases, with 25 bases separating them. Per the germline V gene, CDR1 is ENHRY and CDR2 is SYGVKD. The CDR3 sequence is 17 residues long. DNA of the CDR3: TGTGCCATCAGGCCCGGAGAGGGGACGACTAAGGTAAATGAGCAGTTCTTC. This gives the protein CAIRPGEGTTKVNEQFF.